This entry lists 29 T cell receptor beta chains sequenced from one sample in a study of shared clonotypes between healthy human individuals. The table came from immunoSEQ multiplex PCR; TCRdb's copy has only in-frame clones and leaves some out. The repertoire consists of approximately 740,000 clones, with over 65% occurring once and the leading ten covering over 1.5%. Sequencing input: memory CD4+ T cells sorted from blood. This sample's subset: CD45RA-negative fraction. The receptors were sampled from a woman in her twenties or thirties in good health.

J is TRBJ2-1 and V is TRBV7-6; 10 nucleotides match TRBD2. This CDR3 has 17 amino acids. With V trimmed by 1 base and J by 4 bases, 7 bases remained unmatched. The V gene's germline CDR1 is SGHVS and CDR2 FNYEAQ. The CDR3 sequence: CASSLVGPGLAYNEQFF. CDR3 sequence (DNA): TGTGCCAGCAGCTTAGTAGGCCCGGGACTAGCGTACAATGAGCAGTTCTTC.

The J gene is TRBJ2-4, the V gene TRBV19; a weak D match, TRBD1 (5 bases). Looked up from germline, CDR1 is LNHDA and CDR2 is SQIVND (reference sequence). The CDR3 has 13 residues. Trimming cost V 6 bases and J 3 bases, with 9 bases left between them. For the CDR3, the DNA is TGTGCCAGTAGAGACAGATTCAAAAACATTCAGTACTTC. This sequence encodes CASRDRFKNIQYF.

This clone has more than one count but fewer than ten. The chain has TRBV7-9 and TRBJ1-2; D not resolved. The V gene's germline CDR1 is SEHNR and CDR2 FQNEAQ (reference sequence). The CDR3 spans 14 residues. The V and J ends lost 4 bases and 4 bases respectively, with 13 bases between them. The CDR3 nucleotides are TGTGCCAGCAGCTCCAGCGGCGGGCTCTATGGCTACACCTTC. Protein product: CASSSSGGLYGYTF.

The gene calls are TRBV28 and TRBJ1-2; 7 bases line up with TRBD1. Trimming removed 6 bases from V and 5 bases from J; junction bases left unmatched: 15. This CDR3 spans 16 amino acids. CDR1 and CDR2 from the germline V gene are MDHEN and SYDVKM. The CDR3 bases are TGTGCCAGCAGCCTATCTGGGACAGATATTCAATATGGCTACACCTTC. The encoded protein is CASSLSGTDIQYGYTF.

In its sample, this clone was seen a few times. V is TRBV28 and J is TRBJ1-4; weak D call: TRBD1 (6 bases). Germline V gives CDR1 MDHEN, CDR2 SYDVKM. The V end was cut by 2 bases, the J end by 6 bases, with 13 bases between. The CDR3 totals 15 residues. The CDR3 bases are TGTGCCAGCAGTTTACTCGGGACAAAGGATGAAAAACTGTTTTTT. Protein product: CASSLLGTKDEKLFF.

The CDR3 bases are TGTGCCAGCTCCGAGGAGGGGACAGGGAGGCAGGAGCAGTACTTC. This sequence encodes CASSEEGTGRQEQYF. This chain joins TRBV6-5 and TRBJ2-7, with 9 bases aligning to TRBD1. The germline CDR1 and CDR2 sequences are MNHEY and SVGAGI. This CDR3 is 15 amino acids long. V was pared by 8 bases and J by 7 bases, with 15 bases of the junction left unmatched.

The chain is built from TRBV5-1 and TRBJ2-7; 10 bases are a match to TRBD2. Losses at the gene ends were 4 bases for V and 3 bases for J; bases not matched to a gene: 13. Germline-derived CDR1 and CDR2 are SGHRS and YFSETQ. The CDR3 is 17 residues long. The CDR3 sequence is CASSRTSGGPSLYEQYF. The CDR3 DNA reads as TGCGCCAGCAGCAGGACTAGCGGAGGCCCCTCTCTCTACGAGCAGTACTTC. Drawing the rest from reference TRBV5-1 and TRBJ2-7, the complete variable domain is KAGVTQTPRYLIKTRGQQVTLSCSPISGHRSVSWYQQTPGQGLQFLFEYFSETQRNKGNFPGRFSGRQFSNSRSEMNVSTLELGDSALYLCASSRTSGGPSLYEQYFGPGTRLTVT.

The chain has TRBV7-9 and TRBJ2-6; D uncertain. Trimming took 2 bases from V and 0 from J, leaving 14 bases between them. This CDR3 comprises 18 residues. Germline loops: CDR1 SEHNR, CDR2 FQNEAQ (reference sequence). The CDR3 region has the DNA TGTGCCAGCAGCTTATTTCGAAGCACCCTCTCTGGGGCCAACGTCCTGACTTTC. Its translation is CASSLFRSTLSGANVLTF.

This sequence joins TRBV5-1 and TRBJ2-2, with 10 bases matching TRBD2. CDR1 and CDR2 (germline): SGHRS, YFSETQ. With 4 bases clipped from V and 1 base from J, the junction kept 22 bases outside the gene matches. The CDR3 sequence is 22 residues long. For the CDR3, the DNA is TGCGCCAGCAGCCCTGATCCAACCGGGACTAGCGCCTCATCCTTGAACACCGGGGAGCTGTTTTTT. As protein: CASSPDPTGTSASSLNTGELFF.

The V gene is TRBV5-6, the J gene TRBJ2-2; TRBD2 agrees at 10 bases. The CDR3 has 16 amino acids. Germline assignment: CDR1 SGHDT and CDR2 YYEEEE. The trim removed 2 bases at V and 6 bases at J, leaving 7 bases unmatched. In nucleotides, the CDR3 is TGTGCCAGCAGCTTCGGACTAGCGGTCAGGGCCGGGGAGCTGTTTTTT. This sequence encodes CASSFGLAVRAGELFF.

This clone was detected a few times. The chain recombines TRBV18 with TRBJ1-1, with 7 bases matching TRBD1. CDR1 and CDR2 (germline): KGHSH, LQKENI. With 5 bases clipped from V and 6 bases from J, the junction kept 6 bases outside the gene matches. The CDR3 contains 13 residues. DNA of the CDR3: TGTGCCAGCTCAACTACCGGGACAGCTGAAGCTTTCTTT. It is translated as CASSTTGTAEAFF.

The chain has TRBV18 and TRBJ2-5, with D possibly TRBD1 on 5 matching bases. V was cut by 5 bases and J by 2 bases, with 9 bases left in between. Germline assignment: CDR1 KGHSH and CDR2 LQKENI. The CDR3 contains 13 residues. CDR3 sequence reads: CASSDRAQETQYF. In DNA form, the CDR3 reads TGTGCCAGCTCAGACAGAGCTCAAGAGACCCAGTACTTC.

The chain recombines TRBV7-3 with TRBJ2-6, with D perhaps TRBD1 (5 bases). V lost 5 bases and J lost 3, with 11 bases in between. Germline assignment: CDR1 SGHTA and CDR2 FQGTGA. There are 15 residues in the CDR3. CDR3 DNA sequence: TGTGCCAGCAGCCCAGCAGGGCGTGGGGCCAACGTCCTGACTTTC. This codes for CASSPAGRGANVLTF. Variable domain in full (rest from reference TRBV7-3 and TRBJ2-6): GAGVSQTPSNKVTEKGKYVELRCDPISGHTALYWYRQSLGQGPEFLIYFQGTGAADDSGLPNDRFFAVRPEGSVSTLKIQRTERGDSAVYLCASSPAGRGANVLTFGAGSRLTVL.

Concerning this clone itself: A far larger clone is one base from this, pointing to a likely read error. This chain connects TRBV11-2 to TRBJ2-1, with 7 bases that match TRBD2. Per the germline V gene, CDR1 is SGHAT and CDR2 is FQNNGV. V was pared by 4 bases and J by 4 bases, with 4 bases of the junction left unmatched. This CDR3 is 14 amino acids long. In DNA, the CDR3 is TGTGCCAGCAGCTCCCGGGACTATTACAATGAGCAGTTCTTC. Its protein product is CASSSRDYYNEQFF.

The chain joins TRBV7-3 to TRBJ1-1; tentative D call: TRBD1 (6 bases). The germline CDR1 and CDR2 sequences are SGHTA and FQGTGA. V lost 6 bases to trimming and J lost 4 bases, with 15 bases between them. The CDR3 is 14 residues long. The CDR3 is CASRDTGFGTEAFF. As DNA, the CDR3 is TGTGCCAGCAGGGACACAGGGTTCGGCACTGAAGCTTTCTTT.

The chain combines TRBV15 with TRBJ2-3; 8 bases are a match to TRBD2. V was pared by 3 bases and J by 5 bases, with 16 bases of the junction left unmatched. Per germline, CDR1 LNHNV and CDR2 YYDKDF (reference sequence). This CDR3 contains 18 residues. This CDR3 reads CATSSPPGRGGPGDTQYF. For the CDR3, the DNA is TGTGCCACCAGCAGCCCACCGGGTCGGGGGGGGCCGGGAGATACGCAGTATTTT.

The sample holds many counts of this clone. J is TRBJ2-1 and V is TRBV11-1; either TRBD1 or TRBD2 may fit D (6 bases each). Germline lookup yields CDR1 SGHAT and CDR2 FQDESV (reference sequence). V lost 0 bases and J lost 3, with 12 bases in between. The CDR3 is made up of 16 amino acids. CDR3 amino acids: CASSLALGGIYNEQFF. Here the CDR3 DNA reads TGTGCCAGCAGCTTAGCACTAGGGGGGATCTACAATGAGCAGTTCTTC.

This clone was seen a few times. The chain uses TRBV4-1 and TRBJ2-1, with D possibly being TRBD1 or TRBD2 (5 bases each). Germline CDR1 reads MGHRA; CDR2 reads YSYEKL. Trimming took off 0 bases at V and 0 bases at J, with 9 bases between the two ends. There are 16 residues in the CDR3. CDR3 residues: CASSQDGARSYNEQFF. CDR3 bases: TGCGCCAGCAGCCAAGACGGGGCCCGCTCCTACAATGAGCAGTTCTTC.

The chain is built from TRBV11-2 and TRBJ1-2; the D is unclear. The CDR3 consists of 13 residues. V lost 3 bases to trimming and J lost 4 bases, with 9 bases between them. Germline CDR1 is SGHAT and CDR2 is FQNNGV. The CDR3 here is CASSFGSTYGYTF. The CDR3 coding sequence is TGTGCCAGCAGCTTCGGCAGCACCTATGGCTACACCTTC.

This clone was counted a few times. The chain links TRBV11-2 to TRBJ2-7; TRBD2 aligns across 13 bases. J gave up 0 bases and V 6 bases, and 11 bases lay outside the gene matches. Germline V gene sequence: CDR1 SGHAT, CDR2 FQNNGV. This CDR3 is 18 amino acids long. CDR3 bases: TGTGCCAGCAGGGATCCGGGACTAGCGGGATCCTTCTCCTACGAGCAGTACTTC. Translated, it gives CASRDPGLAGSFSYEQYF.

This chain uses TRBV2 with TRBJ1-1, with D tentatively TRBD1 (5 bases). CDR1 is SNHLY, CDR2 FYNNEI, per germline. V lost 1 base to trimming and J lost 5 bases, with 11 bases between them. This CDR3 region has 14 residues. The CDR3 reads CASSEEGRNTEAFF. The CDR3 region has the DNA TGTGCCAGCAGTGAAGAGGGGCGGAATACTGAAGCTTTCTTT.

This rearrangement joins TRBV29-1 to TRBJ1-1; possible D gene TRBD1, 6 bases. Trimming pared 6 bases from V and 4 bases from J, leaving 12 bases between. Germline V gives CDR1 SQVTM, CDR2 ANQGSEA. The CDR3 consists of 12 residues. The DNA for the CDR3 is TGCAGCGTGGCAACAGGGCTCACTGAAGCTTTCTTT. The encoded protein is CSVATGLTEAFF.

The CDR3 loop is CSVDHGRGHEQYF. CDR3 in DNA: TGCAGCGTTGATCACGGGAGGGGTCACGAGCAGTACTTC. J is TRBJ2-7 and V is TRBV29-1; 8 bases map to TRBD2. Germline trimming cut 3 bases from V and 5 bases from J; bases unmatched to any gene: 6. Germline lookup yields CDR1 SQVTM and CDR2 ANQGSEA. The CDR3 contains 13 residues.

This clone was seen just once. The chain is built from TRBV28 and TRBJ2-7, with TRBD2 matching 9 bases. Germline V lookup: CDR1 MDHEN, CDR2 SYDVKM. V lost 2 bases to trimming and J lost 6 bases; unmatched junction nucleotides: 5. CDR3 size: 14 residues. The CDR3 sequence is CASSLKAGGTEQYF. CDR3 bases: TGTGCCAGCAGTTTAAAAGCGGGAGGTACCGAGCAGTACTTC. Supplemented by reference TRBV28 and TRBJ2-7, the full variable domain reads DVKVTQSSRYLVKRTGEKVFLECVQDMDHENMFWYRQDPGLGLRLIYFSYDVKMKEKGDIPEGYSVSREKKERFSLILESASTNQTSMYLCASSLKAGGTEQYFGPGTRLTVT.

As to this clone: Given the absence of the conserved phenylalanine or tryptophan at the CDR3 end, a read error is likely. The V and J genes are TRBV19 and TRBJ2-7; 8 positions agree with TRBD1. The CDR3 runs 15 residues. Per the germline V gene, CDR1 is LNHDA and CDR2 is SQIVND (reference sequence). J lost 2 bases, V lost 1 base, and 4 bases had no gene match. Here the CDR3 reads CASSIGDRGTYEQYI. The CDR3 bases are TGTGCCAGTAGTATAGGAGACAGGGGAACCTACGAGCAGTACATC.

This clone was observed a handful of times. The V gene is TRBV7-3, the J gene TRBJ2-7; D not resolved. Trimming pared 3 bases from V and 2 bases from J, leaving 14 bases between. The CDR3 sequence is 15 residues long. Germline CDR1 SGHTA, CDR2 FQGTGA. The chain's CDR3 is CASSFPPRPPYEQYF. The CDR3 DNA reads TGTGCCAGCAGCTTTCCCCCAAGGCCCCCCTACGAGCAGTACTTC.

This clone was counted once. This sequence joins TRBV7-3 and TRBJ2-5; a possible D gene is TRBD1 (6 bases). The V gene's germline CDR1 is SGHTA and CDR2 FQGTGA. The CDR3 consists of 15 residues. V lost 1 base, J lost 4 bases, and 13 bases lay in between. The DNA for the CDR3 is TGTGCCAGCAGCTTAAGGCCAGGCAGGGGAGAGACCCAGTACTTC. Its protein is CASSLRPGRGETQYF.

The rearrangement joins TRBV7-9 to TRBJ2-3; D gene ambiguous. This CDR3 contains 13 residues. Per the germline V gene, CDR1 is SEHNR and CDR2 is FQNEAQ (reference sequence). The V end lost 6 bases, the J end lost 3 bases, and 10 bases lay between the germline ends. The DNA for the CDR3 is TGTGCCAGCAGTATCGCAGGAACAGATACGCAGTATTTT. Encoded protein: CASSIAGTDTQYF.

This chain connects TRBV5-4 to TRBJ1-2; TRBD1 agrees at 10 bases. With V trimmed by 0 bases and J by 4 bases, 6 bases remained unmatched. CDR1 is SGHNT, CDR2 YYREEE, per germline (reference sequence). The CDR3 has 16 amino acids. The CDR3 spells CASSLGTGGSGYGYTF. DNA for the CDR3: TGTGCCAGCAGCTTGGGGACAGGGGGTTCGGGCTATGGCTACACCTTC.